The rows below give T cell receptor beta chains drawn from one sample of a study of STAT5B mutations in CD4+ large granular lymphocyte leukemia. Profiled with immunoSEQ multiplex PCR; TCRdb holds only in-frame clones, not every one. The sample consists of fewer than 40,000 clones, around 70% of them appearing once. Material: CD4+ T cells from blood buffy coats. The receptors derive from a human donor in good health. Both conserved end residues are part of each CDR3.

>TRBV10-1|TRBJ1-3|14
CASAPAGTENTIYF
>TRBV28|TRBJ2-7|15
CASSLLAGGAYEQYF
>TRBV7-6|TRBJ2-5|15
CASSSGGSGVETQYF
>TRBV10-2|TRBJ2-1|14
CASSAILSDNEQFF
>TRBV19|TRBJ1-4|13
CASSDRFNEKLFF
>TRBV27|TRBJ2-2|15
CATTTGQGGTGELFF
>TRBV7-9|TRBJ2-2|14
CASSLAANTGELFF
>TRBV7-2|TRBJ2-1|15
CASSLAFGQYNEQFF
>TRBV2|TRBJ1-6|14
CASSEVGVNSPLHF
>TRBV19|TRBJ2-7|14
CASSTGQGTYEQYF
>TRBV7-2|TRBJ2-1|15
CASSLEQWTYNEQFF
>TRBV18|TRBJ1-1|14
CASSGGRENTEAFF
>TRBV27|TRBJ1-1|14
CASSYGQGETEAFF
>TRBV6-5|TRBJ1-4|12
CASRDGVGKLFF
>TRBV2|TRBJ2-2|15
CASTPGTVNTGELFF
>TRBV9|TRBJ2-7|15
CASSTRDRFNYEQYF
>TRBV4-1|TRBJ2-1|15
CASGPRDREANEQFF
>TRBV7-2|TRBJ2-7|15
CASSLYGQGTYEQYF
>TRBV14|TRBJ2-1|14
CASSQDLTGVEQFF
>TRBV28|TRBJ2-7|13
CASSLGPPYEQYF
>TRBV5-1|TRBJ2-2|15
CASSLESPNTGELFF
>TRBV5-4|TRBJ2-7|15
CASSLLEQGIYEQYF